One sample yielded the 9 T cell receptor beta chains listed below, sequenced in a study of T cells in Graves' hyperthyroidism and ophthalmopathy. Amplification of TCR beta CDR3 regions was performed using RNA transcripts as template. First-round RT-PCR of the TCR CDR3 relied on the HTBI primer set. TCRdb re-called the multiplex PCR reads through MiXCR, storing one row per CDR3 protein. The table records about 530,000 distinct CDR3 sequences, about a sixth of them present only once. Sequenced input: blood. The receptors originated from a woman younger than 30 with Graves' ophthalmopathy.

This clonotype was detected many times. V and J are TRBV15 and TRBJ1-1; TRBD1 agrees at 11 bases. The trim removed 1 base at V and 5 bases at J, leaving 12 bases unmatched. The CDR3 is 18 amino acids. Germline assignment: CDR1 LNHNV and CDR2 YYDKDF (reference sequence). The CDR3, as DNA: TGTGCCACCAGCAGAGGGGTTGGGACAGGGGGAGTGGGTACTGAAGCTTTCTTT. Protein: CATSRGVGTGGVGTEAFF.

This clonotype was counted ten times or more. The rearrangement uses TRBV11-2 and TRBJ2-7; no reliable D call. V was cut by 1 base and J by 5 bases, with 15 bases left in between. The CDR3 is made up of 15 amino acids. Germline V gene data show CDR1 as SGHAT and CDR2 as FQNNGV. The CDR3 DNA follows: TGTGCCAGCAGCTTAGCCCGACTGGCGCCCCACGAGCAGTACTTC. Its translation: CASSLARLAPHEQYF.

This clonotype was found a few times. This chain joins TRBV10-3 and TRBJ1-2; TRBD1 is a possible D gene (6 bases). Per the germline V gene, CDR1 is ENHRY and CDR2 is SYGVKD. The CDR3 contains 12 residues. V was clipped by 6 bases and J by 3 bases, with 8 bases between them. The CDR3 here is CAIRQGDYGYTF. The CDR3 nucleotides are TGTGCCATCAGACAGGGTGACTATGGCTACACCTTC.

In regard to this clonotype: One base away lies a much larger clone, so this may be a sequencing read error. The chain carries TRBV3-1 and TRBJ1-2; D is uncertain. V gave up 8 bases and J gave up 4 bases, with 17 bases separating them. CDR1 and CDR2 from the germline V gene are LGHDT and YNNKEL (reference sequence). The CDR3 sequence is 14 residues long. This CDR3 reads CASGFGGSFYGYTF. Written as DNA, the CDR3 is TGTGCCAGCGGGTTTGGCGGGTCCTTCTATGGCTACACCTTC.

There are a few counts of this clonotype. The chain uses TRBV7-3 and TRBJ2-6; maybe TRBD2 (5 bases). Germline CDR1 SGHTA, CDR2 FQGTGA. V lost 5 bases to trimming and J lost 2 bases, with 7 bases between them. This CDR3 contains 14 residues. CDR3 sequence (DNA): TGTGCCAGCAGCGGACTTACTGGGGCCAACGTCCTGACTTTC. It yields the protein CASSGLTGANVLTF. The full variable domain, with the rest looked up from reference TRBV7-3 and TRBJ2-6, is GAGVSQTPSNKVTEKGKYVELRCDPISGHTALYWYRQSLGQGPEFLIYFQGTGAADDSGLPNDRFFAVRPEGSVSTLKIQRTERGDSAVYLCASSGLTGANVLTFGAGSRLTVL.

This clonotype was picked up many times. The V call is TRBV28, the J call TRBJ1-1, with 7 bases lining up with TRBD1. The CDR3 sequence is 15 residues long. Unmatched junction bases numbered 10, after V lost 8 bases and J lost 1 base. From germline, CDR1 is MDHEN and CDR2 SYDVKM. CDR3 loop: CASDNPGQKNTEAFF. The CDR3 coding sequence is TGTGCCAGCGATAACCCGGGACAGAAGAACACTGAAGCTTTCTTT.

In its sample, this clonotype was seen many times. This chain uses TRBV7-3 with TRBJ2-5, with 9 nucleotides matching TRBD2. Per germline, CDR1 SGHTA and CDR2 FQGTGA. The V segment lost 2 bases and the J segment 4 bases; nucleotides outside the gene matches: 8. There are 16 residues in the CDR3. The CDR3 loop reads CASSLSAGTSIETQYF. The CDR3, as DNA: TGTGCCAGCAGCTTATCAGCTGGGACTAGCATAGAGACCCAGTACTTC. Complete variable domain (other parts from reference TRBV7-3 and TRBJ2-5): GAGVSQTPSNKVTEKGKYVELRCDPISGHTALYWYRQSLGQGPEFLIYFQGTGAADDSGLPNDRFFAVRPEGSVSTLKIQRTERGDSAVYLCASSLSAGTSIETQYFGPGTRLLVL.

The J gene is TRBJ2-1, the V gene TRBV7-2; D might be TRBD2 (5 bases). Trimming stripped 4 bases from V and 7 bases from J, with 11 bases between. The germline CDR1 and CDR2 sequences are SGHTA and FQGNSA. The CDR3 spans 13 residues. CDR3 sequence (DNA): TGTGCCAGCAGCTCCGCCCCGGGGAATGAGCAGTTCTTC. It codes for CASSSAPGNEQFF. Combining the CDR3 with reference TRBV7-2 and TRBJ2-1 gives the whole variable domain GAGVSQSPSNKVTEKGKDVELRCDPISGHTALYWYRQSLGQGLEFLIYFQGNSAPDKSGLPSDRFSAERTGGSVSTLTIQRTQQEDSAVYLCASSSAPGNEQFFGPGTRLTVL.

This chain joins TRBV7-9 and TRBJ1-6; the match to TRBD1 covers 7 bases. V shed 7 bases, J shed 5 bases, and the junction held 11 bases outside the gene matches. The CDR3 has 16 amino acids. Germline V CDR1 and CDR2: SEHNR, FQNEAQ (reference sequence). The CDR3 coding sequence is TGTGCCAGCACCCTTGGGAGGGGGCCCAATAATTCACCCCTCCACTTT. This codes for CASTLGRGPNNSPLHF.